Sequencing of this T cell receptor beta chain was carried out in a study of cytomegalovirus exposure and HLA in healthy donors. As for this clone: Its antigen is unknown. At one boundary the junction diverges from the germline segment, which might be a read error.

Findings and caveats of the study: It has been reported that TCR beta sequences accurately predicted the HLA-A and HLA-B alleles of most subjects.

The CDR3 has 16 residues. Germline CDR1 is SEHNR and CDR2 is FQNEAQ (reference sequence). The PCR ran on 60 Vbeta and 13 Jbeta primers. The method was immunoSEQ multiplex PCR; TCRdb's version includes in-frame clones alone and lacks a portion of them. The sample records about 130,000 clones, about three quarters being singletons. The specimen was PBMCs. The rearrangement links TRBV7-9 to TRBJ2-7; TRBD2 matches at 14 bases. This receptor was identified in a female donor in good health and CMV-seronegative. The CDR3 DNA follows: TGTTCCAGCAGCCTTTGGGGGACTAGCGGGGGTTACGAGCAGTACTTC. This encodes CSSSLWGTSGGYEQYF.